A selection of T cell receptor beta chains follows, all from one sample in a study of regulatory T cells in long-lasting Graves disease. TCRdb re-called the multiplex PCR reads with MiXCR, one entry per CDR3 protein. The table includes around 460,000 distinct CDR3 sequences, 20% to 25% detected once. The source material was peripheral blood mononuclear cells (PBMCs), sampled when the disease was refractory, from a patient treated with antithyroid drugs. Receptors originate from a female donor with Graves disease. Each CDR3 is given with its conserved first and last residue. The D gene is left open where the match is weak. Rows may omit the clone size; those that give it use once, few, many or a size class.

TRBD1	few	15	TRBV5-1	TRBJ1-1	TGCGCCAGCAGCTGGACAGGATGGGAGAACACTGAAGCTTTCTTT	CASSWTGWENTEAFF
TRBD2	-	17	TRBV7-9	TRBJ2-3	TGTGCCAGCAGCCCGAGCCATAGCGGGGGACGCACAGATACGCAGTATTTT	CASSPSHSGGRTDTQYF
TRBD1	many	14	TRBV7-9	TRBJ1-1	TGTGCCAGCAGTTTCCCGGGACAGGTAGCTGAAGCTTTCTTT	CASSFPGQVAEAFF
-	-	13	TRBV27	TRBJ2-5	TGTGCCAGCATTCGGGGGTACCAAGAGACCCAGTACTTC	CASIRGYQETQYF
TRBD1	many	13	TRBV30	TRBJ1-1	TGTGCCTGGCATGACAGGGTGAACACTGAAGCTTTCTTT	CAWHDRVNTEAFF
TRBD2	many	13	TRBV28	TRBJ2-7	TGTGCCAGCGGGTCCGGGAGGGCTTTCGAGCAGTACTTC	CASGSGRAFEQYF
-	many	19	TRBV6-5	TRBJ1-6	TGTGCCAGCAGTTACTCGATCGTGACAAGGAGCTCCTATAATTCACCCCTCCACTTT	CASSYSIVTRSSYNSPLHF
TRBD2	many	18	TRBV6-1	TRBJ2-5	TGTGCCAGCAGTGAAAACGGCCTAGCGGGGGGACACCAAGAGACCCAGTACTTC	CASSENGLAGGHQETQYF
-	-	13	TRBV20-1	TRBJ1-5	TGCAGTGCTAGATCCTCCCCCAATCAGCCCCAGCATTTT	CSARSSPNQPQHF
TRBD2	-	16	TRBV9	TRBJ2-5	TGTGCCAGCAGCACAAGGGGACCGGGGGGGCAAGAGACCCAGTACTTC	CASSTRGPGGQETQYF
TRBD1	-	16	TRBV2	TRBJ1-6	TGTGCCAGCAGTGAAGCGGGACAGGGGGGGAATTCACCCCTCCACTTT	CASSEAGQGGNSPLHF
-	-	17	TRBV9	TRBJ1-2	TGTGCCAGCAGCGTAGCTACAGGTGTTGGACAGCCGTATGGCTGCACCTTC	CASSVATGVGQPYGCTF
-	-	17	TRBV13	TRBJ1-6	TGTGCCAGCAGCTTTGCAGGGGCGGGGGGCTCAGATTCACCCCTCCACTTT	CASSFAGAGGSDSPLHF
-	many	15	TRBV6-1	TRBJ1-2	TGTGCCAGCAGTCCCCTGCGAGCTGGGGGGGATGGCTACACCTTC	CASSPLRAGGDGYTF
TRBD1	many	15	TRBV3-1	TRBJ2-5	TGTGCCAGCAGCTCACCTGGACAGGGCCAAGAGACCCAGTACTTC	CASSSPGQGQETQYF